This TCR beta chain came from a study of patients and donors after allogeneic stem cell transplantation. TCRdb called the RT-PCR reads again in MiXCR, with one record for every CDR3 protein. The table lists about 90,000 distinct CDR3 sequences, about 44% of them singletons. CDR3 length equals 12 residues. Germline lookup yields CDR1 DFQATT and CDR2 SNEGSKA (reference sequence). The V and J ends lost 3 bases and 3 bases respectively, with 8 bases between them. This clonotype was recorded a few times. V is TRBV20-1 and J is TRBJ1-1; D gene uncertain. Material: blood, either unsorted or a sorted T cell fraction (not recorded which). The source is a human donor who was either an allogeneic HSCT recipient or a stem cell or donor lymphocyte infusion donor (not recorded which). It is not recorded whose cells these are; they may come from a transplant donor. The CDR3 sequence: CSASPGDTEAFF. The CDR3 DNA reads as TGCAGTGCTAGTCCCGGGGACACTGAAGCTTTCTTT.